This entry is about one TCR beta chain. Its antigen is unknown. Unique molecular identifiers were carried by the TCR beta cDNA libraries. MiXCR, run by TCRdb on the PCR reads, gives a single entry per CDR3 protein. The sample yields approximately 630,000 distinct CDR3 sequences, roughly three fifths seen once. The germline CDR1 and CDR2 sequences are SGHRS and YFSETQ. CDR3 length: 16 residues. V lost 7 bases and J lost 2; bases outside the gene matches: 9. This specimen belongs to a study of post-analysis software for immune sequencing data. Study conclusions and caveats: Roughly five TRBV segments were more frequent in patients than controls; TRBV5-6, TRBV5-1 and TRBV20-1 belonged to this group.

Sequencing was carried out using blood. The chain joins TRBV5-1 to TRBJ2-5; 12 nucleotides line up with TRBD2. This TCR came from a girl aged 2 to 10 with multiple sclerosis. CDR3 protein: CASLPGLAGLQETQYF. For the CDR3, the DNA is TGCGCCAGCTTGCCCGGACTAGCGGGGTTACAAGAGACCCAGTACTTC.